This entry concerns a single T cell receptor beta chain. Antigen specificity is unknown. This specimen belongs to a study of OX40 agonist ivuxolimab in advanced cancers. Study-wide results and limits: Some nonresponders also had low normalized T-cell clonal expansion. Still undetermined is the antigen specificity of the expanded peripheral T cells.

Germline V lookup: CDR1 SGHVS, CDR2 FQNEAQ. Trimming left V 5 bases short and J 9 bases short, with 14 bases between. This CDR3 is built from 13 residues. TCRdb keeps only in-frame clones here, not all; method: immunoSEQ multiplex PCR. Altogether 90,000 to 100,000 clones are present, about 96% being singletons, with the ten largest covering roughly 2%. The TCR comes from an adult with an advanced solid tumor such as melanoma, head and neck, liver or kidney cancer. The chain is built from TRBV7-8 and TRBJ1-5; no firm D call. The specimen was CD4+ or CD8+ T cells sorted from blood, collected in a trial of the OX40 agonist ivuxolimab. CDR3 coding DNA: TGTGCCAGCAGCCCTAAAGTATCAGGGCCCCAGCATTTT. As protein: CASSPKVSGPQHF. The entire variable domain, with the rest obtained from reference TRBV7-8 and TRBJ1-5, is as follows: GAGVSQSPRYKVAKRGQDVALRCDPISGHVSLFWYQQALGQGPEFLTYFQNEAQLDKSGLPSDRFFAERPEGSVSTLKIQRTQQEDSAVYLCASSPKVSGPQHFGDGTRLSIL.